This TCR beta chain was identified in a study of CD8+CD57+ T cells in acquired aplastic anemia. For the study at large: On average, sorted CD4+ and CD8+ cells gave approximately 3.5 ug of DNA. Average CD4+ read depth in healthy donors was some 9.9 million reads.

Profiles of TCR beta VDJ and CDR3 were generated from a genomic DNA template. Via MiXCR, TCRdb re-called the reads, giving one row per CDR3 protein. The sample lists 150,000 to 200,000 distinct CDR3 sequences, 63% seen once, with around 45% in the top ten. Trimming cost V 4 bases and J 8 bases; bases outside gene matches: 7. The CDR3 is 15 residues long. Germline V lookup: CDR1 KGHDR, CDR2 SFDVKD. The chain recombines TRBV24-1 with TRBJ2-1; 10 nucleotides agree with TRBD1. This sequence originates from a human donor in good health. Sequencing input: sorted CD4+, CD8+, or CD8+CD57+ T cells (not recorded which) from PBMCs. The CDR3 loop is CATSETGTGADEQFF. The CDR3 coding sequence is TGTGCCACCAGTGAGACCGGGACAGGGGCCGATGAGCAGTTCTTC.